What follows are 32 T cell receptor beta chains derived from one specimen sequenced in a study of blood T cell repertoires in COVID-19. The protocol was immunoSEQ multiplex PCR, while the TCRdb copy is restricted to in-frame clones and leaves out a portion. The profile shows approximately 160,000 clones, around 88% of them singletons. Sequencing was performed on PBMCs or T cells enriched from blood (not recorded which). These receptors all stem from a woman between 50 and 59 years old in a cohort exposed to, infected with or recovered from COVID-19 (not recorded which).

The chain couples TRBV27 to TRBJ2-7; 14 positions agree with TRBD2. The germline gives CDR1 MNHEY, CDR2 SMNVEV (reference sequence). V shed 4 bases and J 0 bases; nucleotides not matched to a gene: 5. The CDR3 length is 17 residues. The CDR3 spells CASSSPGLAGVSYEQYF. The CDR3 DNA sequence: TGTGCCAGCAGTTCCCCGGGACTAGCGGGGGTCTCCTACGAGCAGTACTTC.

This chain connects TRBV5-1 to TRBJ2-3; 9 bases line up with TRBD1. The V gene's germline CDR1 is SGHRS and CDR2 YFSETQ. This CDR3 has 16 residues. Unmatched junction bases numbered 9, after V lost 4 bases and J lost 3 bases. In DNA form, the CDR3 reads TGCGCCAGCAGCGGCGGGACAGGGAAAGAAACAGATACGCAGTATTTT. Translating gives CASSGGTGKETDTQYF.

V usage is TRBV28 and J usage is TRBJ1-5, with TRBD1 identical over 7 bases. CDR1 MDHEN and CDR2 SYDVKM come from the germline V gene. This CDR3 has 15 amino acids. With 5 bases clipped from V and 8 bases from J, the junction kept 12 bases outside the gene matches. Here the CDR3 reads CASSPYRGESEPQHF. The CDR3 DNA reads TGTGCCAGCAGTCCCTACAGGGGTGAATCGGAGCCCCAGCATTTT.

This sequence joins TRBV7-2 and TRBJ1-2; D is uncertain. With 1 base removed from V and 8 bases from J, the gap between germline ends came to 14 bases. Germline V CDR1 and CDR2: SGHTA, FQGNSA. There are 14 residues in the CDR3. CDR3 sequence (DNA): TGTGCCAGCAGCTTAGGGCTGTCTACGGGGGGCTACACCTTC. Protein product: CASSLGLSTGGYTF.

The chain joins TRBV28 to TRBJ2-1; D may be TRBD1 (6 bases). The V and J ends lost 5 bases and 3 bases respectively, with 17 bases between them. The CDR3 length is 16 residues. Germline assignment: CDR1 MDHEN and CDR2 SYDVKM. The CDR3 here is CASSSFEGVNYNEQFF. The CDR3 region has the DNA TGTGCCAGCAGTAGCTTTGAGGGGGTCAACTACAATGAGCAGTTCTTC.

Note on this clone: In the same sample, other DNA sequences code for this CDR3. This rearrangement joins TRBV28 to TRBJ2-1; possible D gene TRBD2, 6 bases. The CDR3 contains 15 residues. In germline, CDR1 is MDHEN, CDR2 SYDVKM. Trimming stripped 6 bases from V and 0 bases from J, with 12 bases between. The CDR3 reads CASRLGRGSYNEQFF. DNA of the CDR3: TGTGCCAGCAGGCTGGGGCGGGGCTCCTACAATGAGCAGTTCTTC.

The gene calls are TRBV4-3 and TRBJ1-5; tentative D call: TRBD1 (5 bases). V was trimmed by 0 bases and J by 7 bases, leaving 13 bases between them. The CDR3 totals 15 residues. From germline, CDR1 is LGHNA and CDR2 YSLEER. CDR3 nucleotide sequence: TGCGCCAGCAGCCAAGATCGGCAGGGAGGACAGCCCCAGCATTTT. Its translation is CASSQDRQGGQPQHF.

V gene TRBV5-4 combines with J gene TRBJ1-4; 12 bases align to TRBD1. CDR3 length: 17 residues. Germline V gene data show CDR1 as SGHNT and CDR2 as YYREEE (reference sequence). V dropped 0 bases and J dropped 8; count of bases not matched to a gene: 8. CDR3 coding DNA: TGTGCCAGCAGCTTGGGGGGACAGGGGGCCTCTGGGGAAAAACTGTTTTTT. It encodes CASSLGGQGASGEKLFF.

As to this clone: The sample has other DNA sequences that encode this CDR3 too. This chain links TRBV5-1 with TRBJ2-3; the match to TRBD2 covers 12 bases. V dropped 0 bases and J dropped 3; count of bases not matched to a gene: 5. CDR1 SGHRS and CDR2 YFSETQ come from the germline V gene. The CDR3 sequence is 17 residues long. CDR3 sequence (DNA): TGCGCCAGCAGCTTGGGCGGACTAGCGGGATTTACAGATACGCAGTATTTT. It yields the protein CASSLGGLAGFTDTQYF.

This rearrangement joins TRBV19 to TRBJ1-2, with TRBD1 as a possible D gene (5 bases). The CDR3 runs 13 residues. In germline, CDR1 is LNHDA, CDR2 SQIVND (reference sequence). V lost 5 bases and J 7 bases, leaving 14 bases between the germline ends. CDR3 bases: TGTGCCAGTAGTTCCAGGGAGCGGGTTGGCTACACCTTC. Protein: CASSSRERVGYTF.

The chain is built from TRBV28 and TRBJ2-3; 10 positions match TRBD2. The CDR3 has 16 residues. The germline V gene has CDR1 MDHEN and CDR2 SYDVKM. Trimming at V came to 2 bases and at J to 2 bases, leaving 4 bases not matched to a gene. CDR3 in DNA: TGTGCCAGCAGTTTAGTAGCGGGGGGAAACACAGATACGCAGTATTTT. It is translated as CASSLVAGGNTDTQYF.

In its sample, this clone was seen once. V is TRBV27 and J is TRBJ1-2, with 8 positions matching TRBD1. The V segment lost 6 bases and the J segment 7 bases; nucleotides outside the gene matches: 7. The CDR3 totals 13 residues. CDR1 MNHEY and CDR2 SMNVEV come from the germline V gene (reference sequence). This CDR3 is CASRTDRGLGYTF. The CDR3 DNA reads TGTGCCAGCAGAACTGACAGGGGTCTTGGCTACACCTTC.

The V call is TRBV28, the J call TRBJ2-7, with D perhaps TRBD1 (5 bases). CDR3 length: 17 amino acids. Looked up from germline, CDR1 is MDHEN and CDR2 is SYDVKM. V dropped 6 bases and J dropped 3 bases, with 24 bases sitting between them. In DNA, the CDR3 is TGTGCCAGCAGCTCAAGCCGTAAGGGGCGGATATTCTACGAGCAGTACTTC. This encodes CASSSSRKGRIFYEQYF.

This rearrangement joins TRBV21-1 to TRBJ1-2; the table names TRBD1, a call not compared with the DNA. TRBV21-1 is shown as a pseudogene. The CDR3 loop spans 14 amino acids. CDR3 coding DNA: TGTGCCAGCAGCAAAGGCCACATCACAAAGGGCTACACCTTC. This sequence encodes CASSKGHITKGYTF.

The chain carries TRBV19 and TRBJ2-6; 9 bases align to TRBD1. CDR3 length: 16 amino acids. Germline CDR1 and CDR2: LNHDA and SQIVND (reference sequence). V lost 5 bases and J lost 4; bases outside the gene matches: 6. CDR3 sequence reads: CASSVQGAGGANVLTF. CDR3 in DNA: TGTGCCAGTAGTGTACAGGGGGCAGGCGGGGCCAACGTCCTGACTTTC.

The genes are TRBV29-1 and TRBJ1-2, with 7 positions matching TRBD1. Germline V gene sequence: CDR1 SQVTM, CDR2 ANQGSEA. The J segment lost 4 bases and the V segment lost 6 bases, leaving 11 bases of the junction unmatched. CDR3 length equals 14 residues. The CDR3 protein is CSVWEQGNFYGYTF. The CDR3 nucleotides read TGCAGCGTATGGGAACAGGGGAATTTCTATGGCTACACCTTC.

The J gene is TRBJ2-3, the V gene TRBV7-2, with 9 bases lining up with TRBD2. The germline gives CDR1 SGHTA, CDR2 FQGNSA. The CDR3 has 16 amino acids. V lost 2 bases and J lost 3; bases outside the gene matches: 6. CDR3 nucleotide sequence: TGTGCCAGCAGCTTAACGGCTAGCGGGGAGACAGATACGCAGTATTTT. Amino acids: CASSLTASGETDTQYF.

Comment on this clone: Other DNA sequences in the sample encode the same CDR3. The V and J genes are TRBV10-1 and TRBJ1-6, with D perhaps TRBD1 (6 bases). The germline V gene has CDR1 WNHNN and CDR2 SYGVQD (reference sequence). The CDR3 spans 13 residues. The V gene lost 2 bases and the J gene lost 10 bases, with 9 bases spanning the gap. The chain's CDR3 is CASSEDRWSPLHF. CDR3 sequence (DNA): TGCGCCAGCAGTGAGGACAGGTGGTCACCCCTCCACTTT.

The chain recombines TRBV5-1 with TRBJ2-6, with TRBD1 matching over 7 bases. Per the germline V gene, CDR1 is SGHRS and CDR2 is YFSETQ. V was clipped by 4 bases and J by 4 bases; unmatched bases: 5. This CDR3 has 15 residues. The CDR3 sequence: CASSLTGVGANVLTF. Written as DNA, the CDR3 is TGCGCCAGCAGCCTTACAGGGGTCGGGGCCAACGTCCTGACTTTC.

The J gene is TRBJ1-6, the V gene TRBV15, with unresolved D. The CDR3 runs to 12 residues. Germline assignment: CDR1 LNHNV and CDR2 YYDKDF (reference sequence). The V and J ends lost 4 bases and 7 bases respectively, with 5 bases between them. This CDR3 reads CATSKTNSPLHF. The CDR3 region has the DNA TGTGCCACCAGCAAAACAAATTCACCCCTCCACTTT.

This clone came up once. The chain joins TRBV21-1 to TRBJ1-2; the D call of TRBD1 is as the table states it, not checked on the DNA. TRBV21-1 is marked as a pseudogene. This CDR3 has 13 residues. This chain's CDR3 is CASNGDRVNGYTF. The CDR3 nucleotides are TGTGCCAGCAACGGCGACAGGGTTAATGGCTACACCTTC.

This chain uses TRBV29-1 with TRBJ2-7, with TRBD2 matching 8 bases. With 6 bases clipped from V and 4 bases from J, the junction kept 5 bases outside the gene matches. The CDR3 consists of 12 residues. Per the germline V gene, CDR1 is SQVTM and CDR2 is ANQGSEA. The CDR3 loop reads CSVDREGYEQYF. CDR3 coding DNA: TGCAGCGTGGACCGGGAGGGATACGAGCAGTACTTC.

The gene calls are TRBV24-1 and TRBJ2-5; D might be TRBD1 (5 bases). The CDR3 length is 15 residues. Germline values: CDR1 KGHDR, CDR2 SFDVKD. V gave up 1 base and J gave up 5 bases, with 13 bases separating them. The CDR3 spells CATSDLGASQETQYF. CDR3 coding DNA: TGTGCCACCAGTGATTTAGGGGCCAGCCAGGAGACCCAGTACTTC.

The chain uses TRBV11-2 and TRBJ2-2; TRBD1 might be the D (6 bases). The CDR3 has 13 amino acids. With 5 bases removed from V and 8 bases from J, the gap between germline ends came to 12 bases. The V gene's germline CDR1 is SGHAT and CDR2 FQNNGV. The chain's CDR3 is CASSIRGTGELFF. For the CDR3, the DNA is TGTGCCAGCAGCATAAGGGGGACAGGGGAGCTGTTTTTT.

The V and J genes are TRBV28 and TRBJ1-5, with a tentative D call TRBD1 (5 bases). The CDR3 loop spans 12 amino acids. In germline, CDR1 is MDHEN, CDR2 SYDVKM. The V end was cut by 10 bases, the J end by 3 bases, with 10 bases between. The CDR3 nucleotides read TGTGCCACCCAGGGTCCCAATCAGCCCCAGCATTTT. Residues: CATQGPNQPQHF.

The chain joins TRBV10-3 to TRBJ2-1; TRBD2 aligns across 13 bases. This CDR3 comprises 16 residues. CDR1 and CDR2 (germline): ENHRY, SYGVKD. V lost 10 bases, J lost 1 base, and 7 bases stayed unmatched. CDR3 DNA sequence: TGTGCCACCGGGACTAGCGGGGCGAAATCCTACAATGAGCAGTTCTTC. Amino acid sequence: CATGTSGAKSYNEQFF.

This clone showed up many times. The gene calls are TRBV28 and TRBJ1-6; no firm D call. The CDR3 contains 12 residues. Germline CDR1 is MDHEN and CDR2 is SYDVKM. V dropped 6 bases and J dropped 14 bases, with 14 bases sitting between them. The CDR3 protein is CASSPPRGALHF. In DNA, the CDR3 is TGTGCCAGCAGCCCACCCCGCGGCGCCCTCCACTTT.

The J gene is TRBJ1-1, the V gene TRBV11-2; 8 bases map to TRBD1. The CDR3 covers 15 residues. V was pared by 6 bases and J by 10 bases, with 16 bases of the junction left unmatched. Germline loops: CDR1 SGHAT, CDR2 FQNNGV. The CDR3 DNA reads as TGTGCCAGCAGTCGGGGCTTGGCAGGGGGCCCTACAGCTTTCTTT. Translating gives CASSRGLAGGPTAFF.

This clone has a count of ten or more. The V call is TRBV5-6, the J call TRBJ2-2; a possible D gene is TRBD2 (7 bases). Germline V gene data show CDR1 as SGHDT and CDR2 as YYEEEE. The CDR3 loop spans 16 amino acids. V was cut by 1 base and J by 4 bases, with 14 bases left in between. This CDR3 reads CASSLPGGRRTGELFF. The CDR3 nucleotides are TGTGCCAGCAGCTTGCCCGGGGGGCGCCGCACCGGGGAGCTGTTTTTT.

The chain is built from TRBV7-2 and TRBJ1-1, with D possibly being TRBD1 (5 bases). Germline V gives CDR1 SGHTA, CDR2 FQGNSA. Trimming pared 7 bases from V and 5 bases from J, leaving 17 bases between. This CDR3 spans 14 amino acids. The CDR3 DNA reads as TGTGCCAGCACCCGGGGGGGGAAGGAAACTGAAGCTTTCTTT. Protein sequence: CASTRGGKETEAFF.

This chain joins TRBV19 and TRBJ2-2; 11 positions match TRBD1. Trimming removed 5 bases from V and 8 bases from J; junction bases left unmatched: 7. Germline lookup yields CDR1 LNHDA and CDR2 SQIVND (reference sequence). The CDR3 covers 15 residues. CDR3 sequence reads: CASSPGQGASGELFF. The CDR3, as DNA: TGTGCCAGTAGTCCAGGACAGGGGGCCTCAGGGGAGCTGTTTTTT. Looking up the rest from reference TRBV19 and TRBJ2-2 gives the full variable domain: DGGITQSPKYLFRKEGQNVTLSCEQNLNHDAMYWYRQDPGQGLRLIYYSQIVNDFQKGDIAEGYSVSREKKESFPLTVTSAQKNPTAFYLCASSPGQGASGELFFGEGSRLTVL.

The chain is built from TRBV11-2 and TRBJ2-1, with 8 bases aligning to TRBD2. The CDR3 sequence is 15 residues long. Germline V CDR1 and CDR2: SGHAT, FQNNGV. After removal of 5 bases from V and 8 bases from J, the junction contained 11 bases not matched to a gene. As DNA, the CDR3 is TGTGCCAGCAGCACCCCGGGACTAGGGGCCCATGAGCAGTTCTTC. This translates into CASSTPGLGAHEQFF.